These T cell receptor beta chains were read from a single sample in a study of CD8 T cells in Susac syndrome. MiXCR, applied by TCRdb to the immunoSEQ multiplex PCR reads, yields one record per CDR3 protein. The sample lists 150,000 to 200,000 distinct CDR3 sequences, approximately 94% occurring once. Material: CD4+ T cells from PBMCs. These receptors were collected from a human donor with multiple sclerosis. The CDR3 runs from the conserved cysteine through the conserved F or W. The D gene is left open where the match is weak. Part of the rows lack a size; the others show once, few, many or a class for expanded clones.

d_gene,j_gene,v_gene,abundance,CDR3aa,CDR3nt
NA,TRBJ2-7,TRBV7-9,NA,CASSLRGGQGTAEQYF,TGTGCCAGCAGCTTACGCGGGGGCCAGGGTACCGCCGAGCAGTACTTC
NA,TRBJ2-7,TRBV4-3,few,CASSQFTGLSDEQYF,TGCGCCAGCAGCCAATTCACAGGGCTCTCGGACGAGCAGTACTTC
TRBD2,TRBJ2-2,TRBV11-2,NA,CASSSYRGTSGTHSTGELFF,TGTGCCAGCAGCTCCTACCGCGGGACTAGCGGAACTCATAGCACCGGGGAGCTGTTTTTT
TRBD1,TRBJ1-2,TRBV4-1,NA,CASSQPGQGVYGYTF,TGCGCCAGCAGCCAACCAGGACAGGGGGTCTATGGCTACACCTTC
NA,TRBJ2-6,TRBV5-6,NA,CASSLARKDPGANVLTF,TGTGCCAGCAGCTTGGCCAGAAAGGACCCGGGGGCCAACGTCCTGACTTTC
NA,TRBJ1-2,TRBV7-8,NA,CASSLGRPRNYGYTF,TGTGCCAGCAGTCTCGGACGTCCGAGGAACTATGGCTACACCTTC
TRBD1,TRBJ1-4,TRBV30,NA,CAWQGGAANEKLFF,TGTGCCTGGCAGGGGGGGGCGGCTAATGAAAAACTGTTTTTT
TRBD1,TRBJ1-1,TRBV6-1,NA,CASILDRANTEAFF,TGTGCCAGCATCCTAGACAGGGCGAACACTGAAGCTTTCTTT
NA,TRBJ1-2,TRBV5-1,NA,CASSLELRREYGYTF,TGCGCCAGCAGCTTGGAGTTACGCAGGGAGTATGGCTACACCTTC
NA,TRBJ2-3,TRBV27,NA,CASSIKPPAGANLYTQYF,TGTGCCAGCAGTATAAAACCCCCGGCGGGGGCAAATTTGTATACGCAGTATTTT
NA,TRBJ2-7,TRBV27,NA,CASSLRQTYEQYF,TGTGCCAGCAGTTTACGACAGACCTACGAGCAGTACTTC
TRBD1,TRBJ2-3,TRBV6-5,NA,CASSYGTGQGGVTDTQYF,TGTGCCAGCAGTTACGGGACAGGGCAGGGTGGCGTCACAGATACGCAGTATTTT
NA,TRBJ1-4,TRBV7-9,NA,CASSSRGGRGEKLFF,TGTGCCAGCAGCTCGAGGGGGGGGCGAGGTGAAAAACTGTTTTTT
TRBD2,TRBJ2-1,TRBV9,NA,CASSPGLAGADEQFF,TGTGCCAGCAGCCCTGGACTAGCGGGAGCCGATGAGCAGTTCTTC
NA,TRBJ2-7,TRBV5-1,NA,CASSLGVYEQYF,TGCGCCAGCAGCTTGGGGGTCTACGAGCAGTACTTC
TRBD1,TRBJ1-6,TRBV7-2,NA,CASSQQGAGAGNSPLHF,TGTGCCAGCAGCCAACAGGGGGCGGGTGCAGGGAATTCACCCCTCCACTTT
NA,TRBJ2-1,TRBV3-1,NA,CASSQSRADEQFF,TGTGCCAGCAGCCAGAGCAGGGCTGATGAGCAGTTCTTC
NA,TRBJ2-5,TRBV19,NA,CASRGTAVGETQYF,TGTGCCAGTAGGGGGACTGCCGTGGGAGAGACCCAGTACTTC
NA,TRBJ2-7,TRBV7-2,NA,CASSLEPAGYEQYF,TGTGCCAGCAGCTTAGAGCCAGCGGGTTACGAGCAGTACTTC
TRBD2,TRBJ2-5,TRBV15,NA,CATSRDRSSGETQYF,TGTGCCACCAGCAGAGATCGATCTAGCGGAGAGACCCAGTACTTC
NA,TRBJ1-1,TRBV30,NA,CAWSNRWAAFF,TGTGCCTGGAGCAACAGGTGGGCAGCTTTCTTT
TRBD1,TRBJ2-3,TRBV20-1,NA,CSAISGTDALDTQYF,TGCAGTGCTATATCCGGGACAGACGCCCTCGATACGCAGTATTTT
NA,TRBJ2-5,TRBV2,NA,CASSEAWLEQETQYF,TGTGCCAGCAGTGAAGCGTGGCTAGAGCAAGAGACCCAGTACTTC
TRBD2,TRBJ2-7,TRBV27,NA,CASSPLRKAGGEQYF,TGTGCCAGCAGTCCGTTAAGGAAGGCCGGGGGGGAGCAGTACTTC
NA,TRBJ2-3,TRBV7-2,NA,CASSLQGYIGDTQYF,TGTGCCAGCAGCTTACAGGGGTACATAGGAGATACGCAGTATTTT
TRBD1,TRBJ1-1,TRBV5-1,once,CASSLQGAWGTEAFF,TGCGCCAGCAGCCTACAGGGGGCATGGGGCACTGAAGCTTTCTTT
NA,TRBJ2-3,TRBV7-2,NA,CASSEGDTQYF,TGTGCCAGCAGCGAGGGAGATACGCAGTATTTT
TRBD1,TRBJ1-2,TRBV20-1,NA,CSARNRGLDNYGYTF,TGCAGTGCTAGAAACAGGGGACTAGATAACTATGGCTACACCTTC
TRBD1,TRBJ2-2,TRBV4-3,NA,CASSQDGLGQGSAGELFF,TGCGCCAGCAGCCAAGATGGGTTGGGACAGGGTTCGGCCGGGGAGCTGTTTTTT
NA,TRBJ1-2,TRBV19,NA,CASNLDGVNYGYTF,TGTGCCAGTAATCTGGACGGAGTTAACTATGGCTACACCTTC
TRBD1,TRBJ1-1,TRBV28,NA,CASSPDRVSTEAFF,TGTGCCAGCAGTCCAGACAGGGTGAGCACTGAAGCTTTCTTT
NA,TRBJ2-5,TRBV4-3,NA,CASSQDNRSGAQYF,TGCGCCAGCAGCCAAGACAACCGCTCCGGGGCCCAGTACTTC
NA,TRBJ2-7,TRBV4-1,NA,CASSYRQEGIYEQYF,TGCGCCAGCAGCTATAGACAGGAAGGTATCTACGAGCAGTACTTC
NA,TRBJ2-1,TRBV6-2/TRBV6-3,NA,CASSYDPSYNEQFF,TGTGCCAGCAGTTACGATCCGTCCTACAATGAGCAGTTCTTC
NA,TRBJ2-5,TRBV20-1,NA,CSAFPRRGLRETQYF,TGCAGTGCTTTCCCACGAAGGGGTCTCCGAGAGACCCAGTACTTC
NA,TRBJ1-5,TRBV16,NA,CASSQSPGDQPQHF,TGTGCCAGCAGCCAATCCCCCGGGGATCAGCCCCAGCATTTT
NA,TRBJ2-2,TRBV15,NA,CATSRVGTSGTGELFF,TGTGCCACCAGCAGAGTGGGTACTAGTGGAACCGGGGAGCTGTTTTTT
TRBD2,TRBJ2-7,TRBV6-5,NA,CASSYSMSGDTYEQYF,TGTGCCAGCAGTTACTCGATGAGCGGGGATACCTACGAGCAGTACTTC
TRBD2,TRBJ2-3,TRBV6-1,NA,CASRKGLAGGANPADTQYF,TGTGCCAGCAGGAAGGGACTAGCGGGGGGGGCTAATCCCGCAGATACGCAGTATTTT
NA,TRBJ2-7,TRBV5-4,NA,CASSLWLGRRGSEQYF,TGTGCCAGCAGCTTGTGGCTGGGGCGGAGGGGGAGCGAGCAGTACTTC
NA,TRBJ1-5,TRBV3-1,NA,CASSQDGAGGQPQHF,TGTGCCAGCAGCCAAGATGGGGCCGGGGGTCAGCCCCAGCATTTT
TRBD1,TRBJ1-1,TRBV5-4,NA,CASSTPRDRESEAFF,TGTGCCAGCAGCACCCCCCGGGACAGGGAATCTGAAGCTTTCTTT
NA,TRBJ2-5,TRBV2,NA,CASSGSEVQETQYF,TGTGCCAGCAGTGGGAGCGAGGTCCAAGAGACCCAGTACTTC
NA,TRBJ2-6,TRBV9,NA,CASSVAPSSGSGANVLTF,TGTGCCAGCAGCGTAGCCCCTTCCTCCGGCTCTGGGGCCAACGTCCTGACTTTC
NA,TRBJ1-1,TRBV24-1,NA,CATRREAGNTEAFF,TGTGCCACCCGCCGGGAAGCCGGAAACACTGAAGCTTTCTTT
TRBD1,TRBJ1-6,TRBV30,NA,CAWSSGTGGNSPLHF,TGTGCCTGGAGTTCCGGGACAGGGGGGAATTCACCCCTCCACTTT
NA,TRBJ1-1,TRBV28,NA,CASTNPLHNRVNTEAFF,TGTGCCAGCACTAACCCTCTTCACAACAGGGTAAACACTGAAGCTTTCTTT
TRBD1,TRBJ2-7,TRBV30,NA,CAWKGTGFYEQYF,TGTGCCTGGAAAGGGACAGGGTTCTACGAGCAGTACTTC
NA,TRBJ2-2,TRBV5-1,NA,CASSLEPGIKLFF,TGCGCCAGCAGCTTGGAACCTGGGATCAAGCTGTTTTTT
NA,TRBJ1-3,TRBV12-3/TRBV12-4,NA,CASSLAGNGNTIYF,TGTGCCAGCAGTTTAGCAGGGAATGGAAACACCATATATTTT